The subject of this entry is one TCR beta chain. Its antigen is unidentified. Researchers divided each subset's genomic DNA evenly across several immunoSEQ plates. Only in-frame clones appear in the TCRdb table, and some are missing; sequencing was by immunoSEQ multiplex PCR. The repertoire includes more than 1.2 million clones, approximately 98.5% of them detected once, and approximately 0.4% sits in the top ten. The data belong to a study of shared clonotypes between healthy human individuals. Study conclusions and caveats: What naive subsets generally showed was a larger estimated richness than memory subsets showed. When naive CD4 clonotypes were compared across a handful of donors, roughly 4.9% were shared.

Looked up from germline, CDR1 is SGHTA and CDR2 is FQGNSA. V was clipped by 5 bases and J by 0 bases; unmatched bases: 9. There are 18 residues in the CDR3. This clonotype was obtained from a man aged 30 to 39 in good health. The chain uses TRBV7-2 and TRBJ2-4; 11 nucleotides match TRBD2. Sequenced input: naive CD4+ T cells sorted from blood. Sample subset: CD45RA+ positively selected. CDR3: CASSPTGLADIAKNIQYF. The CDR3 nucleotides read TGTGCCAGCAGCCCCACGGGACTAGCGGACATAGCCAAAAACATTCAGTACTTC.